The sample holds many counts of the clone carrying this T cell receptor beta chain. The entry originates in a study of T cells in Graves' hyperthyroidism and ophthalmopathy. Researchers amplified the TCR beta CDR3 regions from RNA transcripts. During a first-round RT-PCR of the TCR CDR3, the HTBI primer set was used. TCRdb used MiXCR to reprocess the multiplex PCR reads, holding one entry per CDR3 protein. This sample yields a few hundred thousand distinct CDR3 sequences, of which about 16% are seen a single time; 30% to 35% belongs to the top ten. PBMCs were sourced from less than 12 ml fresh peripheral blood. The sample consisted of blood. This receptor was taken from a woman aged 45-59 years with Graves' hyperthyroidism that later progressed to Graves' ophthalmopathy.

The CDR3, as DNA: TGTGCCAGCAGCTTTTCGGGACGCTCTGGAAACACCATATATTTT. Translation: CASSFSGRSGNTIYF. This chain joins TRBV7-2 and TRBJ1-3; perhaps TRBD1 as D (5 bases). The CDR3 has 15 amino acids. Germline CDR1 is SGHTA and CDR2 is FQGNSA. V lost 3 bases and J lost 0, with 9 bases in between.